The 19 T cell receptor beta chains below come from one sample, sequenced in a study of T cells in Graves' hyperthyroidism and ophthalmopathy. TCR beta CDR3 region amplification was performed from RNA transcripts. TCR CDR3 underwent first-round RT-PCR with the HTBI primer set. TCRdb re-analysed the multiplex PCR reads in MiXCR, keeping a single row per CDR3 protein. The profile covers under 600,000 distinct CDR3 sequences, with approximately 15% appearing a single time and around 3.5% taken by the ten largest. The sequencing sample was made of blood. The source of these receptors is a woman aged 40 to 50 with Graves' ophthalmopathy.

This clonotype was detected a few times. V is TRBV7-8 and J is TRBJ1-5; D unresolved. CDR1 and CDR2 (germline): SGHVS, FQNEAQ. The CDR3 runs to 15 residues. The V and J ends lost 1 base and 3 bases respectively, with 10 bases between them. CDR3 loop: CASSLVRAANQPQHF. DNA of the CDR3: TGTGCCAGCAGCTTAGTTAGGGCAGCCAATCAGCCCCAGCATTTT.

The gene calls are TRBV7-9 and TRBJ2-2; perhaps D is TRBD1 or TRBD2 (5 bases each). The germline V gene has CDR1 SEHNR and CDR2 FQNEAQ (reference sequence). V gave up 4 bases and J gave up 4 bases, with 16 bases separating them. This CDR3 has 16 amino acids. CDR3 sequence: CASSSIAGTATGELFF. CDR3 DNA: TGTGCCAGCAGCTCAATTGCCGGGACGGCCACCGGGGAGCTGTTTTTT.

This clonotype was observed a handful of times. The genes are TRBV5-1 and TRBJ1-2; no reliable D call. The CDR3 is 15 residues long. V lost 5 bases to trimming and J lost 4 bases, with 18 bases between them. Germline lookup yields CDR1 SGHRS and CDR2 YFSETQ. The CDR3 bases are TGCGCCAGCAGGACGGGCAGCGGGTTTGGCTATGGCTACACCTTC. This codes for CASRTGSGFGYGYTF.

This clonotype was found a few times. V usage is TRBV19 and J usage is TRBJ1-5, with D perhaps TRBD1 (6 bases). The germline gives CDR1 LNHDA, CDR2 SQIVND (reference sequence). Trimming took off 5 bases at V and 0 bases at J, with 20 bases between the two ends. The CDR3 contains 18 residues. CDR3 loop: CASSLQSGQLYSNQPQHF. CDR3 sequence (DNA): TGTGCCAGTAGTCTCCAGTCGGGACAACTCTATAGCAATCAGCCCCAGCATTTT.

The chain recombines TRBV19 with TRBJ2-7; D perhaps matches TRBD1 (6 bases). V lost 7 bases, J lost 1 base, and 11 bases lay in between. Germline V gene lookup returns CDR1 LNHDA and CDR2 SQIVND (reference sequence). CDR3 length: 13 residues. In DNA form, the CDR3 reads TGTGCCAGTACCGACGGACAGTCCTACGAGCAGTACTTC. Translation: CASTDGQSYEQYF.

This clonotype showed up many times. The V and J genes are TRBV2 and TRBJ2-1; D ambiguous. V was clipped by 4 bases and J by 3 bases, with 13 bases between them. The CDR3 is 15 residues long. CDR1 is SNHLY, CDR2 FYNNEI, per germline. DNA for the CDR3: TGTGCCAGCAGTGGATCCCCCAGCTACTACAATGAGCAGTTCTTC. The encoded protein is CASSGSPSYYNEQFF.

About this clonotype: This clone may be a read error of a much larger clone one base away. This CDR3 reads CASTTFQGGLGYGCTF. CDR3 nucleotides: TGTGCCAGCACTACCTTCCAGGGGGGCCTAGGCTATGGCTGCACCTTC. The V gene is TRBV27, the J gene TRBJ1-2; TRBD1 matches 7 bases. Germline loops: CDR1 MNHEY, CDR2 SMNVEV (reference sequence). The CDR3 extends over 16 amino acids.

This sequence joins TRBV12-5 and TRBJ2-5; D gene uncertain. V gave up 1 base and J gave up 5 bases, with 11 bases separating them. This CDR3 region has 14 residues. Germline V gives CDR1 LGHNT, CDR2 FRNRAP. CDR3 in amino acids: CASGLGGLRETQYF. CDR3 sequence (DNA): TGTGCTAGTGGTTTGGGTGGGCTTAGGGAGACCCAGTACTTC.

V gene TRBV18 combines with J gene TRBJ2-1; 9 nucleotides agree with TRBD1. J was trimmed by 0 bases and V by 2 bases; bases with no gene match: 5. In germline, CDR1 is KGHSH, CDR2 LQKENI. CDR3 size: 17 residues. CDR3 sequence (DNA): TGTGCCAGCTCACCAGGGACAGGGCGGGGCTCCTACAATGAGCAGTTCTTC. As protein: CASSPGTGRGSYNEQFF.

This clonotype has at least ten counts. The gene calls are TRBV6-2 or TRBV6-3 and TRBJ2-1, with TRBD1 matching 8 bases. The CDR3 consists of 15 residues. Germline V lookup: CDR1 MNHEY, CDR2 SVGEGT. J lost 6 bases, V lost 5 bases, and 9 bases had no gene match. Here the CDR3 DNA reads TGTGCCAGCAGTACCGGGACAGGCGGAGGCAATGAGCAGTTCTTC. This gives the protein CASSTGTGGGNEQFF.

This clonotype appeared many times. The genes are TRBV30 and TRBJ2-3; D is possibly TRBD2 (5 bases). Trimming removed 0 bases at V and 4 bases at J, with 8 bases between. Germline V gene sequence: CDR1 GTSNPN, CDR2 SVGIG (reference sequence). This CDR3 has 13 residues. In DNA form, the CDR3 reads TGTGCCTGGAGTGTACCGGGGTCAGATACGCAGTATTTT. Amino acids: CAWSVPGSDTQYF.

Many counts were recorded for this clonotype. The rearrangement joins TRBV18 to TRBJ1-1; perhaps TRBD1 as D (5 bases). The germline gives CDR1 KGHSH, CDR2 LQKENI. V lost 3 bases and J 1 base, leaving 6 bases between the germline ends. This CDR3 has 13 amino acids. CDR3 in DNA: TGTGCCAGCTCACCGGGGGAGAACACTGAAGCTTTCTTT. As protein: CASSPGENTEAFF.

This clonotype appeared many times. The chain has TRBV27 and TRBJ2-7; maybe TRBD2 (6 bases). Trimming took off 2 bases at V and 6 bases at J, with 14 bases between the two ends. The germline gives CDR1 MNHEY, CDR2 SMNVEV (reference sequence). The CDR3 spans 14 residues. The CDR3 sequence is CASSLGTFEGEQYF. In DNA, the CDR3 is TGTGCCAGCAGTTTAGGGACTTTTGAGGGCGAGCAGTACTTC.

The chain carries TRBV14 and TRBJ2-7; tentative D call: TRBD1 (6 bases). The CDR3 length is 15 residues. CDR1 and CDR2 (germline): SGHDN, FVKESK. V was clipped by 2 bases and J by 8 bases, with 19 bases between them. The CDR3 here is CASSQSQGRLKKQYF. The CDR3 DNA reads as TGTGCCAGCAGCCAATCACAGGGACGGCTAAAGAAGCAGTACTTC. Complete variable domain (other parts from reference TRBV14 and TRBJ2-7): EAGVTQFPSHSVIEKGQTVTLRCDPISGHDNLYWYRRVMGKEIKFLLHFVKESKQDESGMPNNRFLAERTGGTYSTLKVQPAELEDSGVYFCASSQSQGRLKKQYFGPGTRLTVT.

In regard to this clonotype: The junction and the germline gene differ at one end; a read error may be behind it. The V and J genes are TRBV5-1 and TRBJ1-1; D gene ambiguous. CDR3 length: 13 amino acids. Per germline, CDR1 SGHRS and CDR2 YFSETQ. For the CDR3, the DNA is TGCGCCAGCAGCCTACAGCAAAACACTGAAGCTCTCTTT. Protein: CASSLQQNTEALF.

Ten or more counts support this clonotype. The V gene is TRBV2, the J gene TRBJ1-6, with a possible D match to TRBD1 (5 bases). The germline CDR1 and CDR2 sequences are SNHLY and FYNNEI. The CDR3 is 14 amino acids. V lost 2 bases to trimming and J lost 8 bases, with 10 bases between them. CDR3 sequence: CASSERGEDSPLHF. CDR3 sequence (DNA): TGTGCCAGCAGTGAACGAGGGGAGGATTCACCCCTCCACTTT.

Notes on this clonotype: A much more abundant neighbour one base away suggests this may be a read error. V is TRBV11-1 and J is TRBJ2-5; 7 bases align to TRBD1. The trim removed 3 bases at V and 4 bases at J, leaving 5 bases unmatched. The CDR3 extends over 14 amino acids. The V gene's germline CDR1 is SGHAT and CDR2 FQDESV (reference sequence). DNA of the CDR3: TGTGCCAGCAGCTTGACAGGGCAGGCAGAGACCCAGTACTTC. Translated: CASSLTGQAETQYF.

The chain joins TRBV4-2 to TRBJ2-1; 7 nucleotides align to TRBD2. Germline V gene lookup returns CDR1 LGHNA and CDR2 YNFKEQ. V lost 0 bases to trimming and J lost 2 bases; unmatched junction nucleotides: 7. The length of the CDR3 is 17 residues. The CDR3 nucleotides read TGTGCCAGCAGCCAAGAACCCCAGCGGGAAGCCTACAATGAGCAGTTCTTC. Protein product: CASSQEPQREAYNEQFF.

This clonotype showed up just a few times. The genes are TRBV10-2 and TRBJ2-3; no firm D call. The CDR3 sequence is 13 residues long. Germline CDR1 and CDR2: WSHSY and SAAADI. Trimming took 7 bases from V and 1 from J, leaving 9 bases between them. The CDR3 nucleotides read TGCGCCAGCACGGGCGGACGCACAGATACGCAGTATTTT. Protein sequence: CASTGGRTDTQYF.